This TCR beta chain was identified during a study of cytomegalovirus exposure and HLA in healthy donors. The CDR3 contains 14 residues. V was cut by 2 bases and J by 8 bases, with 15 bases left in between. Germline assignment: CDR1 GTSNPN and CDR2 SVGIG (reference sequence). In the PCR, 60 Vbeta and 13 Jbeta primers were used. TCRdb's copy holds only in-frame clones and misses some; the assay was immunoSEQ multiplex PCR. The table records around 89,000 clones, 81% of them present only once. This clone was picked up a small number of times. The sequenced sample consisted of PBMCs. The sequence was obtained from a girl aged 2-9 years in good health and CMV-seropositive. The chain is built from TRBV30 and TRBJ1-4; D may be TRBD1 (6 bases). The CDR3 loop reads CAWSRGGGGEKLFF. CDR3 sequence (DNA): TGTGCCTGGAGTCGCGGGGGCGGAGGGGAAAAACTGTTTTTT.